This T cell receptor (beta chain) was profiled in a study of T cell repertoires in cytomegalovirus infection. Study background: CMV epitopes used comprised recently identified HLA-C-restricted ones and well-studied HLA-B-restricted ones. Matching HLA type, along with CMV infection, was indicated by public TCR beta signatures. General observations from the study: People with CMV and the relevant HLA were identified by cumulative public TCR beta family frequency. CMV-specific HLA-C-restricted TCR beta clonotypes dominated the ex vivo response.

TCRdb processed the reads anew with MiXCR; each CDR3 protein has one entry. This repertoire shows 650,000 to 900,000 distinct CDR3 sequences, approximately 32% found once; its top ten account for around 13%. Of note for this clonotype: Its matching antigen is unknown.

The sample consisted of cultured CD8+ T cells from PBMCs, taken from culture after CMV antigen stimulation. This clonotype was obtained from a human donor in good health (CMV status not recorded). Some clones in this sample may be carry-over from other donors' samples.

The CDR3 spells CSVEKGSVLETQYF. The CDR3 DNA reads as TGCAGCGTTGAAAAGGGTTCTGTTCTAGAGACCCAGTACTTC. The chain carries TRBV29-1 and TRBJ2-5; D not resolved. Trimming pared 2 bases from V and 4 bases from J, leaving 14 bases between. Germline V gene lookup returns CDR1 SQVTM and CDR2 ANQGSEA. This CDR3 has 14 amino acids.